The clone carrying this T cell receptor beta chain was seen a few times. Antigen: not known. Expressed TCRB transcripts got sequenced, as all isolated RNA was reverse transcribed. Sequenced by immunoSEQ multiplex PCR; TCRdb stores in-frame clones only, minus some. The sample has roughly 380,000 clones, about 19% seen once. This entry comes from a study of beta chain features in type 1 diabetes. The CDR3 spans 18 residues. CDR1 and CDR2 from the germline V gene are LGHNA and YNFKEQ. V dropped 4 bases and J dropped 0 bases, with 19 bases sitting between them. In total, each donor contributed a single heparinised blood draw that averaged about 120 mL. Cell sorting via CD45RO/CCR7/CD25/CD127/CD95/CD27 was performed to obtain CD4+ naive, central memory, regulatory and stem cell-like memory cells. Study-level findings and limits: Patients and controls would be equally affected if PCR favored shorter templates. More deletions and fewer insertions at VDJ junctions were seen in type 1 diabetes patients.

The sequence was obtained from a woman under 30 in good health. The specimen sequenced was naive CD4+ T cells from blood. This chain connects TRBV4-2 to TRBJ1-3; D might be TRBD1 (5 bases). The CDR3 DNA sequence: TGTGCCAGCAGCCGCCCCCGGGAGGGGTTCTACTCTGGAAACACCATATATTTT. The encoded protein is CASSRPREGFYSGNTIYF.